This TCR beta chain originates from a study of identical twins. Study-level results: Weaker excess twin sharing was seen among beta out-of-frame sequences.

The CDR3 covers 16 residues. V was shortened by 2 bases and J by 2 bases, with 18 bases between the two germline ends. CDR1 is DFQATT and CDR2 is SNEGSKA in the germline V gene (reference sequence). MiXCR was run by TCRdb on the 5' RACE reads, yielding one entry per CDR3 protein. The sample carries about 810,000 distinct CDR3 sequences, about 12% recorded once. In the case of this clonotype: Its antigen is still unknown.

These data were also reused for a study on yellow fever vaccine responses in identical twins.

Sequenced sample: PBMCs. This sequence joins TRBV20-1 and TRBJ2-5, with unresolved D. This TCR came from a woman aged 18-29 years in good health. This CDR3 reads CSARPFTDGEQETQYF. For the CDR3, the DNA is TGCAGTGCTAGACCCTTTACGGACGGAGAACAAGAGACCCAGTACTTC.